Sequencing of this T cell receptor (beta chain) was carried out in a study of T cells in Graves' hyperthyroidism and ophthalmopathy. This clonotype has a count of ten or more. Its cognate antigen is unknown. Overall study findings and caveats: In simple terms, a model built on 13 V-J features told ophthalmopathy apart from stable hyperthyroidism. Most clonotypes that expanded in the thyroid above 0.001 also showed up in blood.

Exclusions: uncontrolled infection, other autoimmune disease, pregnancy, lactation. Diagnosis rested on symptoms, serum thyroxine and TRAb, thyroid ultrasound, and orbital computed tomography. Researchers took RNA transcripts and amplified the TCR beta CDR3 regions from them. With the HTBI primer set, the TCR CDR3 went through a first round of RT-PCR. TCRdb re-called the multiplex PCR reads through MiXCR, storing one row per CDR3 protein. The sample lists a few hundred thousand distinct CDR3 sequences; around 14% were seen once. The receptor comes from a young woman with Graves' hyperthyroidism. The sample comprised blood.

CDR3: CASGLTMDSTIANTGELFF. CDR3 DNA sequence: TGTGCTAGTGGTTTGACCATGGACAGCACCATCGCGAACACCGGGGAGCTGTTTTTT. The V call is TRBV12-5, the J call TRBJ2-2; TRBD1 might be the D (6 bases). Germline CDR1 is LGHNT and CDR2 is FRNRAP. Trimming pared 2 bases from V and 0 bases from J, leaving 19 bases between. The CDR3 contains 19 residues.